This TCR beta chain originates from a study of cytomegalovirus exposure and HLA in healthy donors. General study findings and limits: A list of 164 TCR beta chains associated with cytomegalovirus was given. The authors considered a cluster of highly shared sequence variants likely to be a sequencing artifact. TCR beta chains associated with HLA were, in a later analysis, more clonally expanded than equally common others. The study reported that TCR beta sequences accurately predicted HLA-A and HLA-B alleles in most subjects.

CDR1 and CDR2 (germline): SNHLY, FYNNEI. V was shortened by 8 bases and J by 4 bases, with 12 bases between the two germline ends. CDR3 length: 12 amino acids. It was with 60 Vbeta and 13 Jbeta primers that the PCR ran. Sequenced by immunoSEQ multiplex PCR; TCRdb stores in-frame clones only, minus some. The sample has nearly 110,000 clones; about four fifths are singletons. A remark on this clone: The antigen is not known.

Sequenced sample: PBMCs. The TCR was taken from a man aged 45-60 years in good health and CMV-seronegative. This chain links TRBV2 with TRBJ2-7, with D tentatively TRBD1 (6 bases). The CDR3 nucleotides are TGTGCCAGCGACCAGGGGATATACGAGCAGTACTTC. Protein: CASDQGIYEQYF.